These T cell receptor beta chains were read from a single sample in a study of blood T cells in healthy people across ages. TCRdb reprocessed the 5' RACE reads via MiXCR and lists one record per CDR3 protein. This table holds 750,000 to 850,000 distinct CDR3 sequences, approximately 25% found once. In addition, the sample was reused for a study of T cells of mothers and their children.

What was sequenced was blood. Receptor source: a boy younger than 18 in good health. CDR3s include the opening cysteine and the closing phenylalanine or tryptophan.

j_call v_call cdr3_aa
TRBJ2-6 TRBV2 CASSESQGGGANVLTF
TRBJ2-1 TRBV9 CASSVAAGSYNEQFF
TRBJ2-3 TRBV2 CASSGVNRVNTDTQYF
TRBJ2-3 TRBV29-1 CSVEGVAGGAPSTDTQYF
TRBJ1-4 TRBV9 CASSVPGLNEKLFF
TRBJ1-2 TRBV28 CASSLNPPLQGIYGYTF
TRBJ1-2 TRBV14 CASSQAPGSGDGYTF
TRBJ1-6 TRBV28 CASSPPDSEFSPLHF
TRBJ1-2 TRBV9 CASSAGQGALGGYTF
TRBJ2-3 TRBV29-1 CSAQDSDTDTQYF
TRBJ1-2 TRBV3-1 CASSQTGQGYTF
TRBJ2-5 TRBV29-1 CSGRAQYF
TRBJ1-2 TRBV6-6 CASSYLGLSGYTF
TRBJ1-3 TRBV20-1 CSATDGNTIYF
TRBJ2-5 TRBV5-1 CASSKSGLAGGQETQYF
TRBJ2-5 TRBV7-2 CASSLPGLAETQYF
TRBJ1-1 TRBV12-3/TRBV12-4 CASSLIRGTEAFF
TRBJ2-3 TRBV5-1 CASTRFGGPDTQYF
NA TRBV6-5 CASTAVGTGVETQYF
TRBJ1-4 TRBV6-2/TRBV6-3 CASMSRLSPTNEKLFF
TRBJ2-7 TRBV5-1 CASSPTAGTPSYEQYF
TRBJ1-1 TRBV4-2 CASSQGRKTGTGGGSDTEAFF
TRBJ2-5 TRBV7-2 CASSLAGRGETQYF
TRBJ1-1 TRBV6-2/TRBV6-3 CASSVTETNTEAFF
TRBJ2-7 TRBV12-3/TRBV12-4 CASSYSGPVYEQYF
TRBJ2-2 TRBV5-1 CASSWLRSDTGELFF
TRBJ2-1 TRBV20-1 CSASASGQGRYNEQFF
NA TRBV7-8 CASSSTGQGYEQFF
TRBJ2-7 TRBV15 CATSLAGYEQYF
TRBJ2-4 TRBV4-3 CASSQDLQNIQYF
TRBJ2-1 TRBV28 CASSGRSADNEQFF
TRBJ2-1 TRBV4-3 CASSQDPTSRFNEQSF
TRBJ2-1 TRBV29-1 CSVALQGASYNEQFF
TRBJ2-3 TRBV2 CASSVPGLARGTDTQYF
TRBJ2-2 TRBV7-3 CASSSSVGGTGELFF
TRBJ1-5 TRBV21-1 CASSKGPVYSNQPQHF
NA TRBV2 CASMRAGRSYEQYF
TRBJ2-2 TRBV5-1 CASSSKRGSAGELFF
TRBJ1-4 TRBV5-1 CASSRNRAVEKLFF
TRBJ2-3 TRBV15 CATSRGLAGRTDTQYF
TRBJ2-3 TRBV7-2 CASSSMAGGTDTQYF
TRBJ2-3 TRBV5-1 CASSLVIAGGTDTQYF
TRBJ2-3 TRBV10-2 CASSELTGVLGTDTQYF
TRBJ2-7 TRBV28 CASSHRDSTYEQYF
TRBJ2-4 TRBV6-6 CASKGRAQAKNIQYF
TRBJ2-3 TRBV15 CATSRVNLAGERSSTDTQYF
NA TRBV28 CASSLWTGGSEQFF
TRBJ2-3 TRBV3-1 CASSEGAYTQYF
TRBJ1-4 TRBV7-9 CASSLASEGANEKLFF
TRBJ2-1 TRBV4-3 CASSQDEKGSDEQFF
TRBJ2-3 TRBV7-9 CASGPGGIGDTQYF
TRBJ2-7 TRBV7-2 CASSLGTGLGYEQYF
TRBJ2-3 TRBV2 CASSSRVGTDTQYF
TRBJ1-2 TRBV19 CASSPDPGGGYGYTF
TRBJ2-5 TRBV6-5 CASSYSGGLGQETQYF
TRBJ1-1 TRBV10-3 CAISLSGTGVNTEAFF
TRBJ2-4 TRBV25-1 CASERKNIQYF